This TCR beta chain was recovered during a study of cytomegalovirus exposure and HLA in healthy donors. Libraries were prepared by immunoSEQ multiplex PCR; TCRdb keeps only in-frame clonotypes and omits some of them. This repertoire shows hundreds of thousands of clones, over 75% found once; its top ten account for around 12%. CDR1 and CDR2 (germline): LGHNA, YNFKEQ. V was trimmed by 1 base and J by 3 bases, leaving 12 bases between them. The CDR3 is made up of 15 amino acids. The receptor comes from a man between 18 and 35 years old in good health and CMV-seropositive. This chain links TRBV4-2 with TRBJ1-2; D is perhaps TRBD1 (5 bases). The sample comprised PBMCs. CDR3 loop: CASSQVGGVDYGYTF. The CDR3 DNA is TGTGCCAGCAGCCAAGTTGGGGGGGTGGACTATGGCTACACCTTC.